Listed below are T cell receptor beta chains from one sample, sequenced in a study of blood T cell repertoires in COVID-19. TCRdb's table, derived via immunoSEQ multiplex PCR, lists solely in-frame clones and lacks some. The sample has roughly 230,000 clones, around 80% seen once; the top ten hold around 6%. The sample taken for sequencing was peripheral blood. These receptors were collected from a human donor in a cohort sampled during active COVID-19. Both conserved end residues are part of each CDR3. The D gene is left open where the match is weak. The size of a clone is reported for some rows only, either as once, few or many, or as a class for expanded clones.

clone size,J gene,D gene,V gene,CDR3 protein,CDR3 DNA
few,TRBJ1-2,-,TRBV9,CASSVRGYDGYTF,TGTGCCAGCAGCGTACGGGGATACGATGGCTACACCTTC
-,TRBJ1-1,-,TRBV10-1,CASSERQQGQAFF,TGCGCCAGCAGTGAGCGTCAACAGGGTCAAGCTTTCTTT
once,TRBJ2-3,-,TRBV12-3/TRBV12-4,CASSSSGDTQYF,TGTGCCAGCAGCAGTTCAGGAGATACGCAGTATTTT
-,TRBJ1-1,TRBD1,TRBV6-5,CASSYHRGDTEAFF,TGTGCCAGCAGTTACCACAGGGGGGACACTGAAGCTTTCTTT
-,TRBJ1-1,-,TRBV5-4,CASSSTVMNTEAFF,TGTGCCAGCAGCTCCACAGTTATGAACACTGAAGCTTTCTTT
few,TRBJ1-1,-,TRBV7-2,CASSLALQGQTEAFF,TGTGCCAGCAGCTTAGCGCTGCAGGGCCAGACTGAAGCTTTCTTT
many,TRBJ2-1,TRBD1,TRBV2,CASRRTGGNEQFF,TGTGCCAGCAGGAGGACAGGGGGCAATGAGCAGTTCTTC
-,TRBJ2-3,-,TRBV5-1,CASSLERVGQYF,TGCGCCAGCAGCTTGGAACGGGTGGGGCAGTATTTT
once,TRBJ1-2,TRBD1,TRBV5-1,CASSFRTGGYGYTF,TGCGCCAGCAGCTTTAGGACAGGGGGTTATGGCTACACCTTC
few,TRBJ1-1,-,TRBV5-1,CASSLEGRLEAFF,TGCGCCAGCAGCTTGGAAGGACGACTAGAAGCTTTCTTT
-,TRBJ2-7,-,TRBV14,CASSVRLTYEQYF,TGTGCCAGCAGTGTCAGGCTCACCTACGAGCAGTACTTC
-,TRBJ2-2,TRBD2,TRBV3-1/TRBV3-2,CASKAAGGINTGELFF,TGTGCCAGCAAGGCAGCGGGGGGGATTAACACCGGGGAGCTGTTTTTT
-,TRBJ1-2,-,TRBV20-1,CSARDNYGYTF,TGCAGTGCTCGGGATAACTATGGCTACACCTTC
-,TRBJ2-6,TRBD1,TRBV29-1,CSVEVGGAGANVLTF,TGCAGCGTTGAAGTAGGGGGCGCTGGGGCCAACGTCCTGACTTTC
-,TRBJ2-2,TRBD2,TRBV4-2,CASSQGLAGQNTGELFF,TGTGCCAGCAGCCAAGGACTAGCGGGACAGAACACCGGGGAGCTGTTTTTT
-,TRBJ1-4,-,TRBV2,CASSDFLGRGGEKLFF,TGTGCCAGCAGTGACTTCCTCGGCAGGGGCGGTGAAAAACTGTTTTTT
few,TRBJ1-1,TRBD1,TRBV29-1,CSAGQGSTEAFF,TGCAGCGCGGGACAGGGGAGCACTGAAGCTTTCTTT
-,TRBJ1-1,-,TRBV5-1,CASSLVTGYSEAFF,TGCGCCAGCAGCTTGGTTACAGGGTATTCTGAAGCTTTCTTT
-,TRBJ2-3,-,TRBV29-1,CSVEDNTQYF,TGCAGCGTTGAAGACAATACGCAGTATTTT
-,TRBJ2-7,-,TRBV19,CASSVSYEQYF,TGTGCCAGTAGTGTATCCTACGAGCAGTACTTC
-,TRBJ2-1,-,TRBV28,CASSPVFHEQFF,TGTGCCAGCAGCCCAGTTTTCCATGAGCAGTTCTTC
-,TRBJ1-5,-,TRBV7-2,CASSKHRVNQPQHF,TGTGCCAGCAGCAAGCACAGAGTCAATCAGCCCCAGCATTTT
-,TRBJ2-1,TRBD1,TRBV2,CASRGQIAYNEQFF,TGTGCCAGTAGGGGACAGATAGCCTACAATGAGCAGTTCTTC
-,TRBJ2-5,-,TRBV3-1/TRBV3-2,CASSQAAGIGYLIQETQYF,TGTGCCAGCAGCCAAGCTGCGGGGATTGGGTACCTTATCCAAGAGACCCAGTACTTC
once,TRBJ2-1,TRBD1,TRBV6-4,CASSPQPDRGRDNEQFF,TGTGCCAGCAGTCCCCAACCGGACAGGGGGCGAGACAATGAGCAGTTCTTC
-,TRBJ1-6,-,TRBV4-1,CASSTMVRVRNSPLHF,TGCGCCAGCAGTACCATGGTTCGGGTTCGTAATTCACCCCTCCACTTT
-,TRBJ1-1,TRBD1,TRBV5-5,CASREPPGQGSRAFF,TGTGCCAGCAGGGAACCTCCGGGACAGGGGAGCCGAGCTTTCTTT
once,TRBJ2-3,-,TRBV6-6,CASSYQSDTQYF,TGTGCCAGCAGTTATCAGTCAGATACGCAGTATTTT
few,TRBJ2-2,TRBD2,TRBV5-1,CASSSLRRRGGRTGELFF,TGCGCCAGCAGCTCCCTCCGGAGACGGGGGGGTCGAACCGGGGAGCTGTTTTTT
-,TRBJ2-3,TRBD2,TRBV12-5,CASGLIRRGGLAGGPSDTQYF,TGTGCTAGTGGTTTGATCCGACGAGGGGGACTAGCGGGAGGGCCATCAGATACGCAGTATTTT
-,TRBJ1-2,TRBD1,TRBV9,CASSVDRGGNGYTF,TGTGCCAGCAGCGTAGACAGGGGAGGCAATGGCTACACCTTC
-,TRBJ2-1,TRBD2,TRBV6-1,CASRETMGLAGKNEQFF,TGTGCCAGCAGGGAAACCATGGGACTAGCGGGGAAGAATGAGCAGTTCTTC
-,TRBJ2-5,-,TRBV7-2,CASSSTRQETQYF,TGTGCCAGCAGCTCCACTAGACAAGAGACCCAGTACTTC
-,TRBJ2-5,-,TRBV6-1,CASSERQGRGETQYF,TGTGCCAGCAGTGAAAGGCAGGGGAGGGGTGAGACCCAGTACTTC
-,TRBJ1-5,-,TRBV7-2,CASSLERGGQPQHF,TGTGCCAGCAGCTTAGAGAGGGGAGGACAGCCCCAGCATTTT
-,TRBJ2-3,TRBD2,TRBV7-2,CASSLASGSTDTQYF,TGTGCCAGCAGCTTAGCTAGCGGGAGCACAGATACGCAGTATTTT
-,TRBJ1-1,-,TRBV4-2,CASSQEERQGTEAFF,TGTGCCAGCAGCCAAGAGGAGAGGCAGGGCACTGAAGCTTTCTTT
-,TRBJ2-3,-,TRBV11-2,CASSPGGRNTDTQYF,TGTGCCAGCAGCCCTGGGGGCAGGAACACAGATACGCAGTATTTT
once,TRBJ2-5,TRBD1,TRBV6-6,CASSPGQGDRSQETQYF,TGTGCCAGCAGTCCGGGACAGGGGGATCGGTCCCAAGAGACCCAGTACTTC
few,TRBJ1-2,TRBD1,TRBV19,CASSIGQGATGYTF,TGTGCCAGTAGTATCGGACAGGGGGCGACTGGCTACACCTTC
-,TRBJ2-3,-,TRBV7-3,CASSLQGGDFTDTQYF,TGTGCCAGCAGCTTACAAGGGGGGGACTTCACAGATACGCAGTATTTT
-,TRBJ2-2,TRBD2,TRBV3-1/TRBV3-2,CASSHITGLAEINTGELFF,TGTGCCAGCAGCCACATCACGGGACTAGCGGAGATCAACACCGGGGAGCTGTTTTTT
-,TRBJ2-5,-,TRBV23-1,CARRTIQPGTQNQETQYF,TGCGCCAGGAGGACGATTCAACCCGGGACTCAAAACCAAGAGACCCAGTACTTC
-,TRBJ1-2,-,TRBV3-1/TRBV3-2,CASSQGGEDGYTF,TGTGCCAGCAGCCAAGGAGGAGAGGATGGCTACACCTTC
-,TRBJ2-1,TRBD2,TRBV20-1,CSASMSLAGVSYNEQFF,TGCAGTGCTAGTATGTCACTAGCGGGGGTTTCGTACAATGAGCAGTTCTTC
-,TRBJ1-1,-,TRBV12-3/TRBV12-4,CASSTTGKTEAFF,TGTGCCAGCAGTACAACGGGGAAGACTGAAGCTTTCTTT
few,TRBJ1-1,-,TRBV5-1,CASSLTGWGTEAFF,TGCGCCAGCAGCTTGACAGGGTGGGGCACTGAAGCTTTCTTT
-,TRBJ2-1,TRBD2,TRBV28,CASSSSGPSLGNEQFF,TGTGCCAGCAGTTCTAGCGGACCTTCCCTGGGCAATGAGCAGTTCTTC
-,TRBJ1-4,-,TRBV10-3,CATQGTQKGKLFF,TGTGCCACTCAGGGGACCCAAAAGGGAAAACTGTTTTTT
-,TRBJ2-5,-,TRBV21-1,CASSEGLRGTPETQYF,TGTGCCAGCAGCGAGGGACTGAGAGGGACCCCGGAGACCCAGTACTTC
few,TRBJ1-5,-,TRBV19,CASSSQQPQHF,TGTGCCAGTAGTAGTCAACAGCCCCAGCATTTT
-,TRBJ1-1,-,TRBV12-3/TRBV12-4,CASSSSQGAEAFF,TGTGCCAGCAGTTCCTCCCAGGGCGCTGAAGCTTTCTTT
-,TRBJ2-7,TRBD1,TRBV28,CASSSGDRSSYEQYF,TGTGCCAGCAGTTCCGGGGACAGGAGCTCCTACGAGCAGTACTTC
-,TRBJ2-2,-,TRBV30,CAWGDGNTGELFF,TGTGCCTGGGGAGACGGGAACACCGGGGAGCTGTTTTTT
-,TRBJ2-5,TRBD2,TRBV4-2,CASSRRLAGIQETQYF,TGTGCCAGCAGCCGACGACTAGCGGGGATCCAAGAGACCCAGTACTTC
-,TRBJ1-5,-,TRBV6-5,CAHGVEGNQPQHF,TGTGCCCACGGGGTGGAAGGCAATCAGCCCCAGCATTTT
-,TRBJ2-4,-,TRBV6-5,CASSFGQRGNIQYF,TGTGCCAGCAGTTTTGGGCAACGGGGAAACATTCAGTACTTC
-,TRBJ1-5,-,TRBV6-1,CASSEERWSRGGQPQHF,TGTGCCAGCAGTGAAGAGAGGTGGAGTAGGGGTGGACAGCCCCAGCATTTT